This T cell receptor beta chain was found in a study of OX40 agonist ivuxolimab in advanced cancers. About the research overall: Earlier anti-PD-1, anti-PD-L1 or anti-CTLA-4 therapy was permitted; 40% had received some. Three partial responders included one hepatocellular carcinoma patient and two cutaneous melanoma patients.

About this clone: Antigen unknown. The sample contains more than one DNA sequence encoding this CDR3.

Cycle 7 day 1, cycle 4 day 1, and baseline were the timepoints at which blood was sampled. Measured with immunoSEQ multiplex PCR; TCRdb has only the in-frame clones, and not every one. The table lists about 58,000 clones, about 86% of them singletons. Study results and limitations: CD8+ T cells showed, on average, more clonal expansion than CD4+ cells.

The germline gives CDR1 LNHDA, CDR2 SQIVND (reference sequence). The CDR3 spans 13 residues. V lost 3 bases to trimming and J lost 4 bases, with 9 bases between them. The gene calls are TRBV19 and TRBJ1-2; D ambiguous. This clonotype was obtained from an adult with an advanced solid tumor such as melanoma, head and neck, liver or kidney cancer. Material: CD4+ or CD8+ T cells sorted from blood, obtained in a trial of the OX40 agonist ivuxolimab. For the CDR3, the DNA is TGTGCCAGTAGTATCGTAAGTTCCTATGGCTACACCTTC. Residues: CASSIVSSYGYTF. Together with reference TRBV19 and TRBJ1-2, the CDR3 gives the full variable domain: DGGITQSPKYLFRKEGQNVTLSCEQNLNHDAMYWYRQDPGQGLRLIYYSQIVNDFQKGDIAEGYSVSREKKESFPLTVTSAQKNPTAFYLCASSIVSSYGYTFGSGTRLTVV.